These T cell receptor beta chains were read from a single sample in a study of cytotoxic CD8 clonotypes in ibrutinib-treated CLL. Repertoires were generated with immunoSEQ multiplex PCR, while TCRdb's copy carries only in-frame clones and drops some. The sample yields approximately 53,000 clones, less than 90% seen once. Sequences were derived from PBMCs, sampled after 24 months of ibrutinib treatment. The receptors were sampled from a human donor with chronic lymphocytic leukemia. Each CDR3 is given with its conserved first and last residue. The D gene is left open where the match is weak. Expanded clones get a size class; other rows say once, few or many, or leave the size out.

TRBV7-9	NA	16	NA	TRBJ1-2	CASSLEPIHPNYGYTF	TGTGCCAGCAGCTTAGAGCCTATTCACCCCAACTATGGCTACACCTTC
TRBV6-6	NA	12	NA	TRBJ2-7	CASSYLDYEQYF	TGTGCCAGCAGTTACTTGGACTACGAGCAGTACTTC
TRBV7-2	NA	13	NA	TRBJ2-3	CASSLAATHTQYF	TGTGCCAGCAGCTTAGCTGCTACCCATACGCAGTATTTT
TRBV29-1	TRBD1	18	NA	TRBJ1-3	CSVEDLTRTGPSGNTIYF	TGCAGCGTTGAAGATCTTACCCGGACAGGGCCCTCTGGAAACACCATATATTTT
TRBV19	NA	13	NA	TRBJ2-7	CASSPGHPYEQYF	TGTGCCAGTAGTCCAGGACACCCATACGAGCAGTACTTC
TRBV2	TRBD2	17	NA	TRBJ2-7	CASSVSSGGLADYEQYF	TGTGCCAGCAGTGTGTCGTCAGGGGGACTAGCGGACTACGAGCAGTACTTC
TRBV18	TRBD1	13	NA	TRBJ2-7	CASSPAGGYEQYF	TGTGCCAGCTCACCAGCAGGGGGCTACGAGCAGTACTTC
TRBV19	TRBD1	14	few	TRBJ1-5	CASTGTGFGQPQHF	TGTGCCAGTACCGGGACAGGGTTCGGTCAGCCCCAGCATTTT
TRBV27	NA	14	NA	TRBJ1-1	CASSLTVMNTEAFF	TGTGCCAGCAGTTTGACAGTTATGAACACTGAAGCTTTCTTT
TRBV5-4	TRBD1	15	once	TRBJ1-2	CASTEARGVDYGYTF	TGTGCCAGCACAGAAGCCAGGGGGGTTGACTATGGCTACACCTTC
TRBV20-1	NA	11	NA	TRBJ2-7	CSPSSTYEQYF	TGCAGCCCGAGTTCTACTTACGAGCAGTACTTC
TRBV14	TRBD1	15	NA	TRBJ2-2	CASSLGQVGTGELFF	TGTGCCAGCAGCCTGGGACAGGTTGGCACCGGGGAGCTGTTTTTT
TRBV5-4	TRBD2	16	NA	TRBJ2-2	CASSSGGQVNTGELFF	TGTGCCAGCAGCTCGGGAGGTCAGGTTAACACCGGGGAGCTGTTTTTT
TRBV5-1	NA	15	NA	TRBJ2-5	CASSLIGRREETQYF	TGCGCCAGCAGCTTAATCGGTAGAAGGGAGGAGACCCAGTACTTC
TRBV30	NA	12	NA	TRBJ2-5	CAWSVLQETQYF	TGTGCCTGGAGTGTTCTTCAAGAGACCCAGTACTTC
TRBV28	NA	14	NA	TRBJ2-4	CASSSRLAKNIQYF	TGTGCCAGCAGTTCCAGATTAGCCAAAAACATTCAGTACTTC
TRBV28	TRBD1	16	NA	TRBJ2-7	CASSPEGGQGGYEQYF	TGTGCCAGCAGTCCCGAAGGGGGACAGGGGGGCTACGAGCAGTACTTC
TRBV7-9	NA	15	NA	TRBJ2-5	CASSLGQGLKETQYF	TGTGCCAGCAGCTTAGGGCAGGGGTTAAAAGAGACCCAGTACTTC
TRBV5-4	TRBD1	13	NA	TRBJ2-5	CASHGQGRETQYF	TGTGCCAGCCACGGACAGGGTCGAGAGACCCAGTACTTC
TRBV5-1	NA	13	few	TRBJ1-1	CASSLYGRDEAFF	TGCGCCAGCAGCCTATACGGACGGGATGAAGCTTTCTTT
TRBV5-1	NA	14	NA	TRBJ1-1	CASSLGQTNTEAFF	TGCGCCAGCAGCTTGGGACAGACCAACACTGAAGCTTTCTTT
TRBV7-8	NA	14	NA	TRBJ2-1	CASSLVGYYNEQFF	TGTGCCAGCAGCTTAGTCGGATACTACAATGAGCAGTTCTTC
TRBV19	TRBD2	15	NA	TRBJ2-7	CASSSGLAGEYEQYF	TGTGCCAGTAGTTCCGGACTAGCGGGGGAGTACGAGCAGTACTTC
TRBV2	TRBD2	15	NA	TRBJ2-5	CASSESRGEQETQYF	TGTGCCAGCAGTGAATCGCGGGGGGAACAAGAGACCCAGTACTTC
TRBV2	NA	13	few	TRBJ1-2	CASRAGTGYGYTF	TGTGCCAGCAGAGCCGGGACGGGGTATGGCTACACCTTC
TRBV5-1	NA	13	NA	TRBJ1-2	CASSLGGDYGYTF	TGCGCCAGCAGCTTGGGAGGTGACTATGGCTACACCTTC
TRBV9	NA	15	NA	TRBJ2-7	CASSVGAGRAYEQYF	TGTGCCAGCAGCGTAGGGGCAGGACGAGCCTACGAGCAGTACTTC
TRBV4-1	TRBD1	15	few	TRBJ2-7	CASSQESTGGYEQYF	TGCGCCAGCAGCCAAGAGTCGACAGGGGGCTACGAGCAGTACTTC
TRBV7-9	NA	13	NA	TRBJ2-5	CASSLAGSQAQYF	TGTGCCAGCAGCTTAGCCGGGAGCCAGGCCCAGTACTTC
TRBV7-6	NA	15	NA	TRBJ2-2	CASSKTRGDTGELFF	TGTGCCAGCAGCAAGACTAGAGGCGACACCGGGGAGCTGTTTTTT
TRBV6-5	NA	12	NA	TRBJ1-1	CASYAGNTEAFF	TGTGCCTCATATGCCGGGAACACTGAAGCTTTCTTT
TRBV28	NA	15	few	TRBJ1-4	CASSLRGTTNEKLFF	TGTGCCAGCAGTTTGAGGGGCACAACTAATGAAAAACTGTTTTTT
TRBV15	TRBD2	16	once	TRBJ2-7	CATSRVASGRNYEQYF	TGTGCCACCAGCAGAGTAGCTAGCGGGAGGAATTACGAGCAGTACTTC
TRBV27	TRBD1	15	NA	TRBJ2-1	CASSLGTGTFNEQFF	TGTGCCAGCAGTTTGGGGACAGGGACCTTCAATGAGCAGTTCTTC
TRBV27	TRBD2	15	NA	TRBJ2-7	CASRVRLAGGDEQYF	TGTGCCAGCAGGGTGAGACTAGCGGGAGGGGACGAGCAGTACTTC
TRBV7-8	NA	15	NA	TRBJ1-3	CASSLDTASGNTIYF	TGTGCCAGCAGCTTAGATACGGCCTCTGGAAACACCATATATTTT
TRBV18	NA	14	NA	TRBJ2-3	CASSSSSSTDTQYF	TGTGCCAGCTCATCATCCTCTAGCACAGATACGCAGTATTTT
TRBV27	TRBD2	19	NA	TRBJ2-1	CASSSKGLAGGIPHNEQFF	TGTGCCAGCAGTTCTAAGGGGCTAGCGGGAGGGATCCCCCACAATGAGCAGTTCTTC
TRBV19	TRBD1	17	NA	TRBJ1-5	CASSPRRTGISNQPQHF	TGTGCCAGTAGTCCCCGCCGGACAGGGATTAGCAATCAGCCCCAGCATTTT
TRBV20-1	NA	11	NA	TRBJ1-2	CSARDDAGYTF	TGCAGTGCTAGAGATGATGCCGGCTACACCTTC
TRBV27	NA	13	NA	TRBJ2-7	CASSFRLRYEQYF	TGTGCCAGCAGTTTCCGACTCCGATACGAGCAGTACTTC
TRBV5-1	TRBD2	14	NA	TRBJ2-7	CASSSTGGSIEQYF	TGCGCCAGCAGCTCCACGGGAGGGTCAATCGAGCAGTACTTC
TRBV2	NA	13	NA	TRBJ2-1	CASKVDFTNEQFF	TGTGCCAGCAAGGTCGACTTCACCAATGAGCAGTTCTTC
TRBV14	NA	16	NA	TRBJ2-3	CASSQERGLKTDTQYF	TGTGCCAGCAGCCAAGAAAGAGGACTCAAGACAGATACGCAGTATTTT
TRBV4-2	NA	14	NA	TRBJ1-4	CASSQEQGNEKLFF	TGTGCCAGCAGCCAAGAACAGGGAAACGAAAAACTGTTTTTT